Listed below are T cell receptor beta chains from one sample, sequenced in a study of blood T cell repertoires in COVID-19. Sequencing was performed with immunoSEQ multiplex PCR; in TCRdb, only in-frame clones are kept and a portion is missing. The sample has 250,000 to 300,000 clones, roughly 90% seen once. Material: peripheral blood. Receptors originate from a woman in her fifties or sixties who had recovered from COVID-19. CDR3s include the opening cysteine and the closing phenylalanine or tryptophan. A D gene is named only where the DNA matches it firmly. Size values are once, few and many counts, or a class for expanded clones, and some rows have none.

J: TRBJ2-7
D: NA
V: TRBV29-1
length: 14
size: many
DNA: TGCAGCGCCGGAGGTAGGGGGACCTCTGGAGAGCAGTACTTC
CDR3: CSAGGRGTSGEQYF

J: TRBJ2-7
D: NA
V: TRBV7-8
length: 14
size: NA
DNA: TGTGCCAGCAGCTCCCCGGCGCAGGGGGGAGAGCAGTACTTC
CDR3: CASSSPAQGGEQYF

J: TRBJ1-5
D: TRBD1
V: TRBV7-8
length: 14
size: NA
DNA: TGTGCCAGCAGCTTAGGACAGGGGGCAAAGCCCCAGCATTTT
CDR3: CASSLGQGAKPQHF

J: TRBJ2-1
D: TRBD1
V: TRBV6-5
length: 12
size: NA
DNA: TGTGCCAGCAGTTACTTACAGGGGGGCCTGTTCTTC
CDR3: CASSYLQGGLFF

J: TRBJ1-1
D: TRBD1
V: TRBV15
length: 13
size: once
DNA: TGTGCCACAGAGACAGGGATGAACACTGAAGCTTTCTTT
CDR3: CATETGMNTEAFF

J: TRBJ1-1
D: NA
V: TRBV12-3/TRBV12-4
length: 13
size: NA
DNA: TGTGCCAGCACACCGCAGGGGAACACTGAAGCTTTCTTT
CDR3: CASTPQGNTEAFF

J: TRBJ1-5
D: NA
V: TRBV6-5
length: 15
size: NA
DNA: TGTGCCAGCCGCGGGTTTTTATTGAGCAATCAGCCCCAGCATTTT
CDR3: CASRGFLLSNQPQHF

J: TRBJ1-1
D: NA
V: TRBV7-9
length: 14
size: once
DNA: TGTGCCAGCAGCTTACGCGGGGCGAACACTGAAGCTTTCTTT
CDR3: CASSLRGANTEAFF

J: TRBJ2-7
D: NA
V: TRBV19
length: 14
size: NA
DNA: TGTGCCAGCAGACCACACAGGAACACCTACGAGCAGTACTTC
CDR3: CASRPHRNTYEQYF

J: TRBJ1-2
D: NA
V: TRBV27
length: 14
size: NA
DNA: TGTGCCAGCAGTTTATATGGCAGGGGAGAAGGCTACACCTTC
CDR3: CASSLYGRGEGYTF

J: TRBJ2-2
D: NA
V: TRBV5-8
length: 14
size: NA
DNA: TGTGCCAGCAGCTTGTTGGCAGGGTCAGGGGAGCTGTTTTTT
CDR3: CASSLLAGSGELFF

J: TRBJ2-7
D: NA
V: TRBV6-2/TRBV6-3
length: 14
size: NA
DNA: TGTGCCAGCAGTCCGCGGGCCATAGCCTACGAGCAGTACTTC
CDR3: CASSPRAIAYEQYF

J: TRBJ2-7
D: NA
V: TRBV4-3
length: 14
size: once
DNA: TGCGCCAGCAGCCAAGATTATTCGAGCTACGAGCAGTACTTC
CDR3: CASSQDYSSYEQYF

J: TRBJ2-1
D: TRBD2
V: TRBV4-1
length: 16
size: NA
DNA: TGCGCCAGCAGCCAAGAAAACGGGGGGGCCTACAATGAGCAGTTCTTC
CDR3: CASSQENGGAYNEQFF

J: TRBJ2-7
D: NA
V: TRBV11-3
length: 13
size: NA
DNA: TGTGCCAGCAGCTTAGGGGCAGGGAACGAGCAGTACTTC
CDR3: CASSLGAGNEQYF

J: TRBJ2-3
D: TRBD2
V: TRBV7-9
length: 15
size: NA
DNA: TGTGCCAGCAGCCGGACTAGCGGGTTTACAGATACGCAGTATTTT
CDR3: CASSRTSGFTDTQYF

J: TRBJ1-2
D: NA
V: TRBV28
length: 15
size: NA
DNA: TGTGCCAGCAGTTCCCCTACAGAAAAACCTTATGGCTACACCTTC
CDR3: CASSSPTEKPYGYTF

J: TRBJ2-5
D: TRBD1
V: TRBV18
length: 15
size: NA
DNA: TGTGCCAGCTCACCAAGACAGGGGTTTGAGGGGACCCAGTACTTC
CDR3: CASSPRQGFEGTQYF

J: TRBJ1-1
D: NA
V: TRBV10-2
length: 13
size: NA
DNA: TGCGCCAGCAGTGAGGCCAGGGACACTGAAGCTTTCTTT
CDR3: CASSEARDTEAFF

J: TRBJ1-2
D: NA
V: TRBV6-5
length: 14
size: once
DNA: TGTGCCAGCAGTTACTTGCGACAGAACTATGGCTACACCTTC
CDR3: CASSYLRQNYGYTF

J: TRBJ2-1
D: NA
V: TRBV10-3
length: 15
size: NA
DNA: TGTGCCATCAGTGTAGGGGTATGGGGATACAATGAGCAGTTCTTC
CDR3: CAISVGVWGYNEQFF

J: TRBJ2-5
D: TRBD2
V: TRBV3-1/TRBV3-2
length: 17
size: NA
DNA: TGTGCCAGCAGCTCTCGGACTAGCGGGAGGCTCCAAGAGACCCAGTACTTC
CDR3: CASSSRTSGRLQETQYF

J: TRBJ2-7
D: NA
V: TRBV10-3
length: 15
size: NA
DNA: TGTGCCATCAGGGGGGCCACGGCGGCCGGCGGCGAGCAGTACTTC
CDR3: CAIRGATAAGGEQYF

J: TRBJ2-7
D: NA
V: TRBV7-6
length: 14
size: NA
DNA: TGTGCCAGCAGCTTAAGGGCAGGGGCCTACGAGCAGTACTTC
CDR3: CASSLRAGAYEQYF

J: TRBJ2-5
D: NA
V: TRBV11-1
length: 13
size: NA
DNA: TGTGCCAGCAGCCTAGGGACGGAGGTCGTCCAGTACTTC
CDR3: CASSLGTEVVQYF

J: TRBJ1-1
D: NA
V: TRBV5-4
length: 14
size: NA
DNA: TGTGCCAGCAGCTATCAGGTGGCGAGCACTGAAGCTTTCTTT
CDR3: CASSYQVASTEAFF

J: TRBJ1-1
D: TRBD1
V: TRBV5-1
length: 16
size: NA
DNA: TGCGCCAGCAGTAAAAGGGGCCCACGACAGGGAACTGAAGCTTTCTTT
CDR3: CASSKRGPRQGTEAFF

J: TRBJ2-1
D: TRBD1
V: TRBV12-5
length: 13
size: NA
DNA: TGTGCTAGTGGTTTGGGGACAGGGGGTGAGCAGTTCTTC
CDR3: CASGLGTGGEQFF

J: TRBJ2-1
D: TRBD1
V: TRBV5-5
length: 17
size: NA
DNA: TGTGCCAGCAGCTTGAGGGCGCCCGGGACAGGGTCAAATGAGCAGTTCTTC
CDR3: CASSLRAPGTGSNEQFF

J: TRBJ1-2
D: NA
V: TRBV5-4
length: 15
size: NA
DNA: TGTGCCAGCAGCCCCACGGGGGGGGATGCCTATGGCTACACCTTC
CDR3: CASSPTGGDAYGYTF

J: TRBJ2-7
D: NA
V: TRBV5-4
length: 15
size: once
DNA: TGTGCCAGCAGCTTGTTTGCGGGGGCGGCCTACGAGCAGTACTTC
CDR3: CASSLFAGAAYEQYF

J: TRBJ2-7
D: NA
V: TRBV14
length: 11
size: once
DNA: TGTGCCAGCAGCCAGTCCTTCGAGCAGTACTTC
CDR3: CASSQSFEQYF

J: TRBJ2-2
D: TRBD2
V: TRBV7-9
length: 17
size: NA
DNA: TGTGCCAGCAGCTACCATGGACTAGCGGGGCTCACCGGGGAGCTGTTTTTT
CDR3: CASSYHGLAGLTGELFF

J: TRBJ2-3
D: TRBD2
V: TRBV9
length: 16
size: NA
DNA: TGTGCCAGCAGCGTAGTCCCTAGCGGCGCCACAGATACGCAGTATTTT
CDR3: CASSVVPSGATDTQYF

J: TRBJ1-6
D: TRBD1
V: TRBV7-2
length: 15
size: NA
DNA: TGTGCCAGCAGCCTAGCCGGGACAGTCGACTCACCCCTCCACTTT
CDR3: CASSLAGTVDSPLHF

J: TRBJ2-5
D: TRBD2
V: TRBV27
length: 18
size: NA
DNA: TGTGCCAGCACCTCCCGGACTAGCGGAACCAAGTACCAAGAGACCCAGTACTTC
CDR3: CASTSRTSGTKYQETQYF

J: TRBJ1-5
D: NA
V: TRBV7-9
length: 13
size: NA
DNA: TGTGCCAGCAGCTCCCTCAGGGATCAGCCCCAGCATTTT
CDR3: CASSSLRDQPQHF

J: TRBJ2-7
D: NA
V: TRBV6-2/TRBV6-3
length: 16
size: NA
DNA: TGTGCCAGCAGTTACTCTACAGGGACCTCTTCCTACGAGCAGTACTTC
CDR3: CASSYSTGTSSYEQYF

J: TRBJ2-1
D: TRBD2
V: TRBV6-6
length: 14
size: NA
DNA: TGTGCCAGCAAAAGCGGGAGTCGCTACAATGAGCAGTTCTTC
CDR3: CASKSGSRYNEQFF

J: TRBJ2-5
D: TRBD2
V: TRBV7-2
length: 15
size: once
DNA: TGTGCCAGCAGCTCACTAGCGGGAGGTTTGGAGACCCAGTACTTC
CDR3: CASSSLAGGLETQYF

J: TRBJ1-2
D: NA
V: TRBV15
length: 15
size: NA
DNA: TGTGCCACCAGCAGAGACCCCCTGTCCCGGTCCGGCTACACCTTC
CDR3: CATSRDPLSRSGYTF

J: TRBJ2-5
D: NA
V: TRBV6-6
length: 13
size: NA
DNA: TGTGCCAGCAGTGACAGGATCCAAGAGACCCAGTACTTC
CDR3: CASSDRIQETQYF

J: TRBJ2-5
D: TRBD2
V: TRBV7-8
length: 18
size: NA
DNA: TGTGCCAGCAGCCGGCGGGTTGCTAGCGGGGACTCAATGGAGACCCAGTACTTC
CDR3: CASSRRVASGDSMETQYF

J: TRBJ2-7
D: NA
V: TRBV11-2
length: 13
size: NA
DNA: TGTGCCAGCAGCTTAGCCCTCTCCTACGAGCAGTACTTC
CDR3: CASSLALSYEQYF

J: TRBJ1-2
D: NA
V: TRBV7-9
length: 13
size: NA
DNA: TGTGCCAGCAGCTTGCCAGGGGTTCATGGCTACACCTTC
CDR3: CASSLPGVHGYTF

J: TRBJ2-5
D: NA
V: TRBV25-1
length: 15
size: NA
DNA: TGTGCCAGCAGTGAATATACCCTGGCGGGTTGGACCCAGTACTTC
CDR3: CASSEYTLAGWTQYF

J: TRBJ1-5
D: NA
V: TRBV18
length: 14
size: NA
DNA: TGTGCCAGCTCACCACGGACAGCCAATCAGCCCCAGCATTTT
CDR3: CASSPRTANQPQHF

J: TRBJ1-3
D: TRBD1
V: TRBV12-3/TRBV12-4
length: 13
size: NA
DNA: TGTGCCAGCAGTTTGTCCCCTCTACAGGGGGTATATTTT
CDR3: CASSLSPLQGVYF

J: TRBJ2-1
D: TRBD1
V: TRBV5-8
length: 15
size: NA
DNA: TGTGCCAGCAGCCGTGGACAGGCCTCCTACAATGAGCAGTTCTTC
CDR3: CASSRGQASYNEQFF

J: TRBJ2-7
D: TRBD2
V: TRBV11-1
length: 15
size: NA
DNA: TGTGCCAGCAGCTCCACGACTAGCGGGAGGAATGAGCAGTACTTC
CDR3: CASSSTTSGRNEQYF

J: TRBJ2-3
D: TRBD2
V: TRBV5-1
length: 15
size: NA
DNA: TGCGCCAGCAGCTTTCTAGCGGGAGGGCCAGATACGCAGTATTTT
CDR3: CASSFLAGGPDTQYF

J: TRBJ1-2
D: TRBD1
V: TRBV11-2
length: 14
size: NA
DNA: TGTGCCAGCAGCCCACTGGACAGGATCCATGGCTACACCTTC
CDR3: CASSPLDRIHGYTF

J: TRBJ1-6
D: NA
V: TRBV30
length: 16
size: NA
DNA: TGTGCCTGGAGTGAAGTGCGGGGCTCCTATAATTCACCCCTCCACTTT
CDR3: CAWSEVRGSYNSPLHF